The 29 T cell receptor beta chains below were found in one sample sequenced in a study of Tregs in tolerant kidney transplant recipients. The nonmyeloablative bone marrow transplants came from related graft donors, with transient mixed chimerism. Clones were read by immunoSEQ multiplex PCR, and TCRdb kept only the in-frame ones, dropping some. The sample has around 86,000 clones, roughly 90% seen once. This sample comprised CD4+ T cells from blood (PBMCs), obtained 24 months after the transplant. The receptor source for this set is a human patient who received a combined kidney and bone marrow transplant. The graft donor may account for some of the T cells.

CDR3 amino acids: CASSPITLITGANVLTF. Here the CDR3 DNA reads TGCGCCAGCAGCCCTATAACCTTGATTACTGGGGCCAACGTCCTGACTTTC. The chain joins TRBV4-3 to TRBJ2-6; D not certain. From germline, CDR1 is LGHNA and CDR2 YSLEER. The CDR3 extends over 17 amino acids. Trimming shortened V by 4 bases and J by 2 bases, and 15 bases separated the two germline ends.

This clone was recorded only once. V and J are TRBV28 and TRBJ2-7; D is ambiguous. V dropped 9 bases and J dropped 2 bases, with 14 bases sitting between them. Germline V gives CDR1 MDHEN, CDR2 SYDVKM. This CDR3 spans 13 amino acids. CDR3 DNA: TGTGCCAGTTCGGGTCCGATCACCTACGAGCAGTACTTC. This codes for CASSGPITYEQYF.

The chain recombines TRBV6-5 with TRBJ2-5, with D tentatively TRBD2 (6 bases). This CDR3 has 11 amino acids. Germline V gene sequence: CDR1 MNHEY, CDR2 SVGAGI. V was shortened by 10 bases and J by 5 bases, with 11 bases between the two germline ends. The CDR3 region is CAIGRGETQYF. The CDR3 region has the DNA TGTGCCATCGGGAGAGGGGAGACCCAGTACTTC.

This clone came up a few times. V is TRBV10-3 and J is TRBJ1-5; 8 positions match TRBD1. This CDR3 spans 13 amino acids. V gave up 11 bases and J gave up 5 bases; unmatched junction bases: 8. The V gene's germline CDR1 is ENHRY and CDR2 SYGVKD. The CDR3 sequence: CAASDRADQPQHF. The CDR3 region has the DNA TGTGCCGCCTCGGACAGGGCCGATCAGCCCCAGCATTTT.

CDR3 protein: CASSYVTGQMNTEAFF. CDR3 sequence (DNA): TGTGCCAGCAGTTACGTAACGGGACAAATGAACACTGAAGCTTTCTTT. The chain employs TRBV6-5 and TRBJ1-1; possibly TRBD1 for D (6 bases). The ends were cut back, 2 bases at V and 0 bases at J, with 13 bases in the middle. The CDR3 loop spans 16 amino acids. Germline CDR1 reads MNHEY; CDR2 reads SVGAGI.

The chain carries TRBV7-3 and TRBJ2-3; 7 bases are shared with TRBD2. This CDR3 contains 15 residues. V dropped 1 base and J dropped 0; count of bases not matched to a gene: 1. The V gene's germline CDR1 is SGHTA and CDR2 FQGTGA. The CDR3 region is CASSLRGGSTDTQYF. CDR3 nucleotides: TGTGCCAGCAGCTTAAGGGGGGGTAGCACAGATACGCAGTATTTT.

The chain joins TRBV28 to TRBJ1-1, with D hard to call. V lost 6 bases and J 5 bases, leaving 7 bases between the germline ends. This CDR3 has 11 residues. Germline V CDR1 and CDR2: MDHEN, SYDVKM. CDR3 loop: CASRGRTEAFF. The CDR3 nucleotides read TGTGCCAGCAGAGGCAGGACTGAAGCTTTCTTT.

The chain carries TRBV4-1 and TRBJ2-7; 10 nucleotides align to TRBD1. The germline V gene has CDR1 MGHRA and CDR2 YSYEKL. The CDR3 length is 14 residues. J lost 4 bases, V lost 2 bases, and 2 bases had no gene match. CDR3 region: CASSQPGQGYEQYF. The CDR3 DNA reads TGCGCCAGCAGCCAACCGGGACAGGGGTACGAGCAGTACTTC.

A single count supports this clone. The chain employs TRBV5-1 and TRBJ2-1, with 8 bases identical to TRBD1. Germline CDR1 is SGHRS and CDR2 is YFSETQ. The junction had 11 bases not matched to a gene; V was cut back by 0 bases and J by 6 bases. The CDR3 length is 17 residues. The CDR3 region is CASSLEIVDRVGNEQFF. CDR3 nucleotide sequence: TGCGCCAGCAGCTTGGAAATCGTGGACAGGGTAGGCAATGAGCAGTTCTTC.

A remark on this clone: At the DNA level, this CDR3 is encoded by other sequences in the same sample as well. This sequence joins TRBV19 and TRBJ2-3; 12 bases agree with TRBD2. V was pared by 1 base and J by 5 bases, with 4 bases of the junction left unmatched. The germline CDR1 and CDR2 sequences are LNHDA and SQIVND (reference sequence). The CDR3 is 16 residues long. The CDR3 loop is CASSIGLAGGIDTQYF. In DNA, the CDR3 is TGTGCCAGTAGTATAGGGCTAGCGGGGGGGATAGATACGCAGTATTTT.

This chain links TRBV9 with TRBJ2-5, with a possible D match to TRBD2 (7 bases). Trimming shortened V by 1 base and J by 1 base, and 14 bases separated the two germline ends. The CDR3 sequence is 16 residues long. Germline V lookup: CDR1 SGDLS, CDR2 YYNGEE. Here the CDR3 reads CASSVYRGGPQETQYF. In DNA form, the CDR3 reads TGTGCCAGCAGCGTATATAGGGGGGGCCCCCAAGAGACCCAGTACTTC.

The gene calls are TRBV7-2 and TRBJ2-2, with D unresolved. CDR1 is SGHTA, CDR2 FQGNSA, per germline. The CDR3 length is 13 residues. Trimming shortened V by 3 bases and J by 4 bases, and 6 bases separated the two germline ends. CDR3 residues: CASSLPTTGELFF. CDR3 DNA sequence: TGTGCCAGCAGCTTGCCTACCACCGGGGAGCTGTTTTTT.

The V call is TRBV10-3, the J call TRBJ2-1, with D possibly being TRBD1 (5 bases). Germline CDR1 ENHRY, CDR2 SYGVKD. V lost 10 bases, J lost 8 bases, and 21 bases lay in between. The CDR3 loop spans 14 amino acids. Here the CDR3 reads CATQGRTQGHEQFF. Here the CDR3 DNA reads TGTGCCACCCAAGGCAGGACCCAGGGCCATGAGCAGTTCTTC.

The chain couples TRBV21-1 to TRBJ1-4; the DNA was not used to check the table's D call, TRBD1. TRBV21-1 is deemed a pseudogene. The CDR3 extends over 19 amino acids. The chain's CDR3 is CASTPAEGTGAATNEKLFF. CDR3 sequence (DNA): TGTGCCAGCACCCCGGCCGAAGGGACAGGGGCGGCAACTAATGAAAAACTGTTTTTT.

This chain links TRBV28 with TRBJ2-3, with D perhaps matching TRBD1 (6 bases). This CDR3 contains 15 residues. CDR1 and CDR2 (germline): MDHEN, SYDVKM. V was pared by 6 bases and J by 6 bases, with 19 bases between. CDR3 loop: CASRGWDIPFDTQYF. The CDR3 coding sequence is TGTGCCAGCAGGGGATGGGACATCCCATTTGATACGCAGTATTTT.

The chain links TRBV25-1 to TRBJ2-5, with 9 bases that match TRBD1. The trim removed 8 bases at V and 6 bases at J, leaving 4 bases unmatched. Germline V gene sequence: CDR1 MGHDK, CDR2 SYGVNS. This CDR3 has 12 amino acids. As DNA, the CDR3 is TGTGCCAGCGGGACAGGGATGAAGACCCAGTACTTC. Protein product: CASGTGMKTQYF.

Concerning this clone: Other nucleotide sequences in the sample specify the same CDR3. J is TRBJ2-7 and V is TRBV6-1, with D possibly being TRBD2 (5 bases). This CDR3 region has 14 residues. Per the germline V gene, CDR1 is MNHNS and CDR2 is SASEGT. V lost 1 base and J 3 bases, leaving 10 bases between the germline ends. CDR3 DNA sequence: TGTGCCAGCAGTGAAGGTCCCCGGGACTACGAGCAGTACTTC. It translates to CASSEGPRDYEQYF.

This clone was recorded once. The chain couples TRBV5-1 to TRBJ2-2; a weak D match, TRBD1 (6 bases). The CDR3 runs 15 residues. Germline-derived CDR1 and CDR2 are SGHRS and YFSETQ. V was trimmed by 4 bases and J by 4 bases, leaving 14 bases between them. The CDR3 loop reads CASSANRVPTGELFF. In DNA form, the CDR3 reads TGCGCCAGCAGCGCGAACAGGGTTCCCACCGGGGAGCTGTTTTTT.

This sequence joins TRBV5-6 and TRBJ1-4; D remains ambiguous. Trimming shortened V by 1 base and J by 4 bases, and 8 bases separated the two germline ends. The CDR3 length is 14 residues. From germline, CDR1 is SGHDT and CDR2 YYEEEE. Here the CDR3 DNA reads TGTGCCAGCAGCTTGTCGTACAGTAATGAAAAACTGTTTTTT. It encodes CASSLSYSNEKLFF.

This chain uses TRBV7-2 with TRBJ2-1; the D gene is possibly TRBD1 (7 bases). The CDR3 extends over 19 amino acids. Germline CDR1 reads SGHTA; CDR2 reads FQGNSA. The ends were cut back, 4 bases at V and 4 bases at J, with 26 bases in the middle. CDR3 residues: CASSSIRLGRGTDYNEQFF. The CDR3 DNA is TGTGCCAGCAGCTCCATAAGACTCGGTCGCGGGACAGATTACAATGAGCAGTTCTTC.

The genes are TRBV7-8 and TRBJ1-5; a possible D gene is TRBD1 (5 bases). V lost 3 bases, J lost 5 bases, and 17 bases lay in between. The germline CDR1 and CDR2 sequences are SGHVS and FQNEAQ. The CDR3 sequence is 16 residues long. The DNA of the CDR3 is TGTGCCAGCAGCTTGGGCCACAAAGCAGGGCATCAGCCCCAGCATTTT. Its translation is CASSLGHKAGHQPQHF.

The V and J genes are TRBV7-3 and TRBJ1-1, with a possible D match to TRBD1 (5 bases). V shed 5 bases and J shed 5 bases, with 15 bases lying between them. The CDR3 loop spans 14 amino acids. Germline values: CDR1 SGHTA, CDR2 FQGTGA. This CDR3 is CASSPAGGRTEAFF. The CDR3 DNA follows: TGTGCCAGCAGCCCCGCGGGGGGACGGACTGAAGCTTTCTTT.

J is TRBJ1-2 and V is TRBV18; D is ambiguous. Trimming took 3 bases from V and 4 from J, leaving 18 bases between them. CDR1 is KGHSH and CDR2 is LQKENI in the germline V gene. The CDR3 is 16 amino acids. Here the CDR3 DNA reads TGTGCCAGCTCACCCAACCTCCAGGATACCTCCTATGGCTACACCTTC. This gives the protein CASSPNLQDTSYGYTF.

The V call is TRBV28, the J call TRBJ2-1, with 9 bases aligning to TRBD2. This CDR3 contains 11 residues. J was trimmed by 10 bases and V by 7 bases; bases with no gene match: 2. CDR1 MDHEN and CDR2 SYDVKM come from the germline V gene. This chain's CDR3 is CASTGLAEQFF. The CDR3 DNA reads TGTGCCAGCACTGGACTAGCGGAGCAGTTCTTC.

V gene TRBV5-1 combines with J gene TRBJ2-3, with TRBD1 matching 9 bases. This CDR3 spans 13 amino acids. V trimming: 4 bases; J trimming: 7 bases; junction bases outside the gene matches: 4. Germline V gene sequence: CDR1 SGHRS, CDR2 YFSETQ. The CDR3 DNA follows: TGCGCCAGCAGCCCCGGGACAGGGAATACGCAGTATTTT. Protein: CASSPGTGNTQYF. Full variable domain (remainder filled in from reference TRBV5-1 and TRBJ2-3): KAGVTQTPRYLIKTRGQQVTLSCSPISGHRSVSWYQQTPGQGLQFLFEYFSETQRNKGNFPGRFSGRQFSNSRSEMNVSTLELGDSALYLCASSPGTGNTQYFGPGTRLTVL.

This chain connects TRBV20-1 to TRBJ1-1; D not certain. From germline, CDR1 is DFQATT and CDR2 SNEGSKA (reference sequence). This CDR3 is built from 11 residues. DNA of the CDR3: TGCATCTATGATAGAGCAAATGAAGCTTTCTTT. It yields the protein CIYDRANEAFF.

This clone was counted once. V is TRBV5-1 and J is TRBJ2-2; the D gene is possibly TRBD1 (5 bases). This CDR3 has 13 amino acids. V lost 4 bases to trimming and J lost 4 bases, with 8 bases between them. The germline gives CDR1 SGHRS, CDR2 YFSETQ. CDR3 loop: CASSPQGTGELFF. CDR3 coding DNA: TGCGCCAGCAGCCCCCAGGGCACCGGGGAGCTGTTTTTT.

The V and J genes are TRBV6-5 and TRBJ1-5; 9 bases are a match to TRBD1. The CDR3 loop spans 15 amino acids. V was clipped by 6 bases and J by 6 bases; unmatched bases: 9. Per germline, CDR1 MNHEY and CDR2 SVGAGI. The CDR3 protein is CASRRTGGSLQPQHF. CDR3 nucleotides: TGTGCCAGCAGGCGTACAGGGGGCTCGCTTCAGCCCCAGCATTTT.

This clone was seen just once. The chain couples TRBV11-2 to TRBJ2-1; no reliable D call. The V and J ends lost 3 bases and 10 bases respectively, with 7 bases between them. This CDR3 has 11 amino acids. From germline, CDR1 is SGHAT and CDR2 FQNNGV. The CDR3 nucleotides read TGTGCCAGCAGCTTGGTAGAAGAGCAGTTCTTC. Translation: CASSLVEEQFF.